The present TCR beta chain was sequenced within a study of CD8 T cells in ankylosing spondylitis. By quantitative 5'-RACE with molecular barcodes, the TCR beta libraries were made. A single record per CDR3 protein comes from TCRdb applying MiXCR to the 5' RACE reads. This sample yields approximately 260,000 distinct CDR3 sequences, of which more than 15% are seen a single time; about a third belongs to the top ten. Study-level points and caveats: Disease-linked clones displayed a CD8+ phenotype and appeared relatively rarely in peripheral blood. There was reportedly significant enrichment of clones that were disease-linked in matched ankylosing spondylitis synovial fluid. Certain motif variants had earlier been reported in reactive arthritis synovial fluid and blood.

In this sample, this clonotype turned up a few times. The antigen remains undetermined. V was trimmed by 2 bases and J by 2 bases, leaving 13 bases between them. This CDR3 region has 15 residues. The germline CDR1 and CDR2 sequences are MGHRA and YSYEKL. This sequence originates from a male donor with ankylosing spondylitis or in good health (not recorded which). This rearrangement joins TRBV4-1 to TRBJ2-7; weak D call: TRBD2 (6 bases). Sequencing was performed on blood, either unsorted or a sorted T cell fraction (not recorded which). Here the CDR3 DNA reads TGCGCCAGCAGCCAAATGGTGGGAGGTGCCTACGAGCAGTACTTC. This encodes CASSQMVGGAYEQYF.